Detailed here is one T cell receptor beta chain. Researchers ran the PCR with 60 Vbeta and 13 Jbeta primers. Profiling relied on immunoSEQ multiplex PCR, and the TCRdb table lists in-frame clones only, not all of them. The sample comprises 200,000 to 250,000 clones, roughly 91% of which are singletons, and roughly 1% rests with the top ten. From germline, CDR1 is LNHNV and CDR2 YYDKDF (reference sequence). This CDR3 is 15 amino acids long. The germline V and J ends were trimmed by 0 bases and 3 bases, with 12 bases remaining between them. This entry comes from a study of cytomegalovirus exposure and HLA in healthy donors.

What was sequenced was PBMCs. The TCR was taken from a woman aged 18-29 years in good health and CMV-seronegative. The chain joins TRBV15 to TRBJ2-7, with D possibly TRBD2 on 5 matching bases. CDR3 protein: CATSRDLSSYYEQYF. The CDR3 DNA reads as TGTGCCACCAGCAGAGATCTCTCTAGCTACTACGAGCAGTACTTC.